The next 9 T cell receptor beta chains were all read from a single sample in a study of blood T cell repertoires in COVID-19. The assay was immunoSEQ multiplex PCR, and TCRdb's table has in-frame clones only and misses some. The top ten hold roughly 3.5% of the sample, which has about 220,000 clones, about four fifths seen once. Sequenced sample: PBMCs or T cells enriched from blood (not recorded which). The receptor source for this set is a woman aged 55-69 years who had recovered from COVID-19.

This chain uses TRBV5-1 with TRBJ2-7; TRBD2 agrees at 10 bases. CDR3 length: 16 residues. The J segment lost 4 bases and the V segment lost 3 bases, leaving 10 bases of the junction unmatched. From germline, CDR1 is SGHRS and CDR2 YFSETQ. CDR3 sequence reads: CASSWNPSGRGYEQYF. In DNA, the CDR3 is TGCGCCAGCAGCTGGAATCCTAGCGGGAGAGGATACGAGCAGTACTTC.

V usage is TRBV18 and J usage is TRBJ2-7; 10 bases agree with TRBD1. There are 18 residues in the CDR3. Germline values: CDR1 KGHSH, CDR2 LQKENI. V lost 3 bases, J lost 3 bases, and 14 bases stayed unmatched. CDR3 sequence reads: CASSPEPFYRDRGYEQYF. In DNA form, the CDR3 reads TGTGCCAGCTCACCCGAACCCTTTTACCGGGACAGGGGCTACGAGCAGTACTTC.

The chain couples TRBV19 to TRBJ1-5; D is unclear. Trimming cost V 1 base and J 3 bases, with 10 bases left between them. CDR1 is LNHDA and CDR2 is SQIVND in the germline V gene (reference sequence). CDR3 length: 15 amino acids. The CDR3 DNA sequence: TGTGCCAGTAGTATAGGAGGGTTGTCCAATCAGCCCCAGCATTTT. It is translated as CASSIGGLSNQPQHF.

The V gene is TRBV6-5, the J gene TRBJ1-4; D perhaps matches TRBD1 (6 bases). Looked up from germline, CDR1 is MNHEY and CDR2 is SVGAGI. Trimming took off 11 bases at V and 4 bases at J, with 14 bases between the two ends. This CDR3 has 13 amino acids. CDR3 DNA sequence: TGTGCCGTCGCCGGACAGCTTAATGAAAAACTGTTTTTT. Encoded protein: CAVAGQLNEKLFF.

The V call is TRBV30, the J call TRBJ1-1; TRBD1 matches 7 bases. The ends lost 2 bases at V and 7 bases at J; junction bases unmatched: 4. CDR1 and CDR2 from the germline V gene are GTSNPN and SVGIG (reference sequence). The CDR3 spans 12 residues. CDR3: CAWSPTGVEAFF. DNA of the CDR3: TGTGCCTGGAGTCCTACAGGGGTTGAAGCTTTCTTT.

The chain joins TRBV2 to TRBJ2-1, with unresolved D. Germline values: CDR1 SNHLY, CDR2 FYNNEI. V lost 4 bases and J 2 bases, leaving 9 bases between the germline ends. The CDR3 consists of 14 residues. CDR3 DNA: TGTGCCAGCAGTGGAGACATAACCTACAATGAGCAGTTCTTC. Protein sequence: CASSGDITYNEQFF.

The chain couples TRBV6-5 to TRBJ2-2; 10 bases agree with TRBD1. This CDR3 has 16 residues. After removal of 0 bases from V and 6 bases from J, the junction contained 4 bases not matched to a gene. Germline V CDR1 and CDR2: MNHEY, SVGAGI. CDR3 DNA sequence: TGTGCCAGCAGTTACTCGGTTGGGACAGGGGCCGGGGAGCTGTTTTTT. Translating it yields CASSYSVGTGAGELFF.

J is TRBJ1-2 and V is TRBV9; 7 nucleotides agree with TRBD1. The germline CDR1 and CDR2 sequences are SGDLS and YYNGEE. CDR3 length equals 13 residues. J lost 5 bases, V lost 2 bases, and 3 bases had no gene match. CDR3 protein: CASSVRGDYGYTF. CDR3 bases: TGTGCCAGCAGCGTCAGGGGGGATTATGGCTACACCTTC.

V is TRBV29-1 and J is TRBJ2-1; D is unresolved. The V end lost 6 bases, the J end lost 7 bases, and 13 bases lay between the germline ends. Germline assignment: CDR1 SQVTM and CDR2 ANQGSEA. The CDR3 is made up of 12 amino acids. The CDR3 spells CSVLIFENEQFF. The DNA of the CDR3 is TGCAGCGTCCTAATATTCGAGAATGAGCAGTTCTTC.